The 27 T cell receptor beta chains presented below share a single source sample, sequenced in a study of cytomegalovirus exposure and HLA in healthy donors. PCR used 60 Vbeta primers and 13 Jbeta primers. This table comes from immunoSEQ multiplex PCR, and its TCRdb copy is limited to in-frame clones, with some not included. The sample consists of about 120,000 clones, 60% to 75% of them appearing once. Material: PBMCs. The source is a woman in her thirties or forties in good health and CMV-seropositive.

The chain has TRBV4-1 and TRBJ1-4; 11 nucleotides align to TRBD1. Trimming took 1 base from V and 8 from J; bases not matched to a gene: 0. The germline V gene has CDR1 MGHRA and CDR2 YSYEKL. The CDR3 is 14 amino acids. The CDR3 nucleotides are TGCGCCAGCAGCCAAGGGGACAGGGGGGAAAAACTGTTTTTT. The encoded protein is CASSQGDRGEKLFF.

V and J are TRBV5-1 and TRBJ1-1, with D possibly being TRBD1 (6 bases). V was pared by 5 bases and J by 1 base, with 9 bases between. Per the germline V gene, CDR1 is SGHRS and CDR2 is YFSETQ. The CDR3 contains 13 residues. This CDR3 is CASRVQGNTEAFF. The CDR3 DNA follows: TGCGCCAGCAGGGTACAGGGGAACACTGAAGCTTTCTTT. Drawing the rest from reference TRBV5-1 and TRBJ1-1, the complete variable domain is KAGVTQTPRYLIKTRGQQVTLSCSPISGHRSVSWYQQTPGQGLQFLFEYFSETQRNKGNFPGRFSGRQFSNSRSEMNVSTLELGDSALYLCASRVQGNTEAFFGQGTRLTVV.

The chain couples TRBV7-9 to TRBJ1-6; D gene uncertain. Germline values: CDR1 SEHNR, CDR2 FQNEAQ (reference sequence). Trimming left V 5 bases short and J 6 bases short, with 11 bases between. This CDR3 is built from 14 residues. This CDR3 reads CASSGGVTNSPLHF. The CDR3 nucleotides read TGTGCCAGCAGCGGAGGAGTCACTAATTCACCCCTCCACTTT.

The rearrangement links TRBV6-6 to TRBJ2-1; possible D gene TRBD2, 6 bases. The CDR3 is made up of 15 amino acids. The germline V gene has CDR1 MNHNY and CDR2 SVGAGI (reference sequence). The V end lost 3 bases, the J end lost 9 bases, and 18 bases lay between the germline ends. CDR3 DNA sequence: TGTGCCAGCAGTTATAGATCCAATAGCGGCGGTGAGCAGTTCTTC. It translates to CASSYRSNSGGEQFF.

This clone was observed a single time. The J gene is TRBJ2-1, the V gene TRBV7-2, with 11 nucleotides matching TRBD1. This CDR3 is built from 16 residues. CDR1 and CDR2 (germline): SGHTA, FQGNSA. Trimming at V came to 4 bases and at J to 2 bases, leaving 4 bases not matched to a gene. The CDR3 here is CASSSGQGVAYNEQFF. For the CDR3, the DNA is TGTGCCAGCAGCTCGGGACAGGGGGTCGCCTACAATGAGCAGTTCTTC.

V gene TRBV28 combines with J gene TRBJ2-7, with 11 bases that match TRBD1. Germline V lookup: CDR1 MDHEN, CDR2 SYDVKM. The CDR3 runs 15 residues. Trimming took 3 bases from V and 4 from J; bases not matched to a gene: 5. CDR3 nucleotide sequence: TGTGCCAGCAGTTTCCAAGGACAGGGGGCGTACGAGCAGTACTTC. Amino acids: CASSFQGQGAYEQYF. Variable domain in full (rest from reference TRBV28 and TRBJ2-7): DVKVTQSSRYLVKRTGEKVFLECVQDMDHENMFWYRQDPGLGLRLIYFSYDVKMKEKGDIPEGYSVSREKKERFSLILESASTNQTSMYLCASSFQGQGAYEQYFGPGTRLTVT.

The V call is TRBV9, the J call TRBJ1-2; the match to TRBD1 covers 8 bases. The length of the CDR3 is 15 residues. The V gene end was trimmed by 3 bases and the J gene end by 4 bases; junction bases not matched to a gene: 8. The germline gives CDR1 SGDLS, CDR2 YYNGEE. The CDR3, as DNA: TGTGCCAGCAGCGGACCGACAGGGGCGCCCTATGGCTACACCTTC. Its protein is CASSGPTGAPYGYTF.

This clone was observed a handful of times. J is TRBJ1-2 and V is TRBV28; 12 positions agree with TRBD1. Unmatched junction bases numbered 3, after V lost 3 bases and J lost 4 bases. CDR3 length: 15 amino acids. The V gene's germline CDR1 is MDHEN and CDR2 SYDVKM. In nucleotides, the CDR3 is TGTGCCAGCAGTTTGGGGACAGGGGGCCCCTATGGCTACACCTTC. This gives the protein CASSLGTGGPYGYTF.

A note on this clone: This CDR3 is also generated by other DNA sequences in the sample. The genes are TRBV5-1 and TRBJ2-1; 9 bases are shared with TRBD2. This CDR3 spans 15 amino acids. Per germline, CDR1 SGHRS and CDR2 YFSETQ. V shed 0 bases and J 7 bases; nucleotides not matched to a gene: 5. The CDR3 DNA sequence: TGCGCCAGCAGCTTGGGTCTAGCGGGACTAAATGAGCAGTTCTTC. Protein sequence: CASSLGLAGLNEQFF.

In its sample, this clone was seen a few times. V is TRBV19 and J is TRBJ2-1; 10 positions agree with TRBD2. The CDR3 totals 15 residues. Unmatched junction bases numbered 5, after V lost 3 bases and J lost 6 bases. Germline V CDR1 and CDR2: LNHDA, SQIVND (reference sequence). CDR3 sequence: CASSMVAGGFNEQFF. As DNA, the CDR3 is TGTGCCAGTAGTATGGTAGCGGGGGGTTTCAATGAGCAGTTCTTC. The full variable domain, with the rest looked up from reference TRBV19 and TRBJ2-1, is DGGITQSPKYLFRKEGQNVTLSCEQNLNHDAMYWYRQDPGQGLRLIYYSQIVNDFQKGDIAEGYSVSREKKESFPLTVTSAQKNPTAFYLCASSMVAGGFNEQFFGPGTRLTVL.

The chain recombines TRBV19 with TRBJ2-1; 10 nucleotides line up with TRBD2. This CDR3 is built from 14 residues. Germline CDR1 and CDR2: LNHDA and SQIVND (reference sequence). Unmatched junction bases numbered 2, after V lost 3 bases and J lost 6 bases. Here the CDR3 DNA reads TGTGCCAGTAGTATTCTAGCGGGAGTCAATGAGCAGTTCTTC. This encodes CASSILAGVNEQFF.

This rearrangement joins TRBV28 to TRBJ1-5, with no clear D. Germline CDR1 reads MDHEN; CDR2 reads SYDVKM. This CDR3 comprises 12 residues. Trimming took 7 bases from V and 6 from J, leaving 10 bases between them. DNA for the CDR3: TGTGCCAGCATGACACTTTCTCAGCCCCAGCATTTT. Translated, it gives CASMTLSQPQHF.

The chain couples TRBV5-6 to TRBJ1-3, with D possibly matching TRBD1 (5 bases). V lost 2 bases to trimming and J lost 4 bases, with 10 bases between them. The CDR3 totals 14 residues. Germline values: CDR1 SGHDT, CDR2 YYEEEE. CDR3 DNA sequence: TGTGCCAGCAGCTTAGGGGATCTCGGAAACACCATATATTTT. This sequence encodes CASSLGDLGNTIYF.

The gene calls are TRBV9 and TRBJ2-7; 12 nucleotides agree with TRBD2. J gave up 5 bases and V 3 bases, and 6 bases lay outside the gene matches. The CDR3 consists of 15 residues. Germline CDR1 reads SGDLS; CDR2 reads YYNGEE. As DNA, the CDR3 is TGTGCCAGCAGCGCCCTAGGACTAGCGGGAAACGAGCAGTACTTC. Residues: CASSALGLAGNEQYF.

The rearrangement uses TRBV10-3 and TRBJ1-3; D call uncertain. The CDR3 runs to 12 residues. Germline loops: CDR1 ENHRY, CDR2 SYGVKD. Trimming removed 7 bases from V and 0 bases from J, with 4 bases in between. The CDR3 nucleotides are TGTGCCATCACAGACTCTGGAAACACCATATATTTT. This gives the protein CAITDSGNTIYF.

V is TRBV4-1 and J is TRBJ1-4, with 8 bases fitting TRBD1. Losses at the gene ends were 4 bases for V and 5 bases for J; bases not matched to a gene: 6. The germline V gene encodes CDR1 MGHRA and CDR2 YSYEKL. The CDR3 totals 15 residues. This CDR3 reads CASSLGTGRNEKLFF. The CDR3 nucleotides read TGCGCCAGCAGCCTTGGGACAGGCCGAAATGAAAAACTGTTTTTT.

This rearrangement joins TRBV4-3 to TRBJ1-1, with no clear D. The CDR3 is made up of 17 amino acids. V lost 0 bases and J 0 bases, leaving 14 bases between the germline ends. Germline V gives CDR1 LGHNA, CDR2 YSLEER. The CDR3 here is CASSQEVSGGLNTEAFF. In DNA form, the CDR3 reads TGCGCCAGCAGCCAAGAAGTGAGCGGAGGTCTGAACACTGAAGCTTTCTTT.

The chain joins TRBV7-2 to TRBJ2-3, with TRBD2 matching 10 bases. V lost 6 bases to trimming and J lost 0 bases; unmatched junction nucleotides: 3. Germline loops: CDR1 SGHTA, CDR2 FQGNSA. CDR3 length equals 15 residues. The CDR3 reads CASSLLAGSTDTQYF. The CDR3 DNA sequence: TGTGCCAGCAGTTTACTAGCGGGGAGCACAGATACGCAGTATTTT.

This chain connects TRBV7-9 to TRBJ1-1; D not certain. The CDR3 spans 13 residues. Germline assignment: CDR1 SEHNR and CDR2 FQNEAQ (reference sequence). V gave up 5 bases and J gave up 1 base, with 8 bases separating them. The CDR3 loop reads CASSTRENTEAFF. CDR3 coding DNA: TGTGCCAGCAGCACGAGAGAGAACACTGAAGCTTTCTTT.

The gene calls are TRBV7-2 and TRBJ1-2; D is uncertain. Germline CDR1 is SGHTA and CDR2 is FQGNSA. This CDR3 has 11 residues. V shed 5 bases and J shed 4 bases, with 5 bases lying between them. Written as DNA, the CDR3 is TGTGCCAGCAGCCCGAGCTATGGCTACACCTTC. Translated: CASSPSYGYTF.

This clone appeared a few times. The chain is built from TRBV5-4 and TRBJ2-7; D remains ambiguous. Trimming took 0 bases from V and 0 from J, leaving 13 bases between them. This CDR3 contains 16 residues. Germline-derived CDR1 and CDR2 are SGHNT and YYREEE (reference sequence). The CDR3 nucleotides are TGTGCCAGCAGCTTGGCCGAGCTCGAGGACTCCTACGAGCAGTACTTC. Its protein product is CASSLAELEDSYEQYF.

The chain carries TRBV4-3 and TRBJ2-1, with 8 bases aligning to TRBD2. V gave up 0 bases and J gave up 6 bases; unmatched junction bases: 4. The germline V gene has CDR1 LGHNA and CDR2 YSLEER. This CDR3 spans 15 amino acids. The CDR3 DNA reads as TGCGCCAGCAGCCAAGAAGGGACTAGACCCAATGAGCAGTTCTTC. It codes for CASSQEGTRPNEQFF.

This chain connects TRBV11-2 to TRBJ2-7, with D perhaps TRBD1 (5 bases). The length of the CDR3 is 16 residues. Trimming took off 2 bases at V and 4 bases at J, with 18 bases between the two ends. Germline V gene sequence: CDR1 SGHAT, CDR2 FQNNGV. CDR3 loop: CASSLLGVKDKYEQYF. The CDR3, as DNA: TGTGCCAGCAGCTTACTAGGGGTGAAGGATAAGTACGAGCAGTACTTC.

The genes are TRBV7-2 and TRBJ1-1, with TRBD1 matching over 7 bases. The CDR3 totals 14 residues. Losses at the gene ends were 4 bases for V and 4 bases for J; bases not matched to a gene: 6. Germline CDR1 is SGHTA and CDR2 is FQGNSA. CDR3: CASSSWDSGTEAFF. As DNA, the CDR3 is TGTGCCAGCAGCTCCTGGGACAGTGGCACTGAAGCTTTCTTT. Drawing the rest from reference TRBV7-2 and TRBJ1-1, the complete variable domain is GAGVSQSPSNKVTEKGKDVELRCDPISGHTALYWYRQSLGQGLEFLIYFQGNSAPDKSGLPSDRFSAERTGGSVSTLTIQRTQQEDSAVYLCASSSWDSGTEAFFGQGTRLTVV.

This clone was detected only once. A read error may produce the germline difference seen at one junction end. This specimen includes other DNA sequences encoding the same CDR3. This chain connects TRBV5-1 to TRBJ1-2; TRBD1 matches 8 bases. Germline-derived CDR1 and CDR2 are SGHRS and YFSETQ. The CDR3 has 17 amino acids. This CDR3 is CASSLEEGRGRSYGYTF. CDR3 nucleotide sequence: TGCGCTAGCAGCTTGGAGGAGGGCAGGGGGCGAAGTTATGGCTACACCTTC.

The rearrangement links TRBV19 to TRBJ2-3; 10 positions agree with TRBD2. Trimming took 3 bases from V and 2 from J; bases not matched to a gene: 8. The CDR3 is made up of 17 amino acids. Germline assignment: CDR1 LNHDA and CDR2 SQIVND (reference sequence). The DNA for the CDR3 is TGTGCCAGTAGTATCTCAAGTCTAGCGGGGGTCACAGATACGCAGTATTTT. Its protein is CASSISSLAGVTDTQYF. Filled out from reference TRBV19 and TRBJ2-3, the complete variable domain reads DGGITQSPKYLFRKEGQNVTLSCEQNLNHDAMYWYRQDPGQGLRLIYYSQIVNDFQKGDIAEGYSVSREKKESFPLTVTSAQKNPTAFYLCASSISSLAGVTDTQYFGPGTRLTVL.

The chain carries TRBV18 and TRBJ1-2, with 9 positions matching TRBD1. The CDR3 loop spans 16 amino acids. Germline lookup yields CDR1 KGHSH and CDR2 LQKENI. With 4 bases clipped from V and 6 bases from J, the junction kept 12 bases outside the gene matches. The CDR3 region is CASSRNWGQGMHGYTF. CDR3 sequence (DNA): TGTGCCAGCTCACGCAACTGGGGACAGGGAATGCATGGCTACACCTTC.